Below, 24 T cell receptor beta chains from the same sample are listed, as sequenced in a study of CXCR3-negative and CXCR3-positive naive CD8 T cells. cDNA libraries for TRB were generated by 5' RACE incorporating UMI labels. TCRdb processed the 5' RACE reads again and assigns one entry to each CDR3 protein, with no DNA. Recorded for this sample: roughly 29,000 distinct CDR3 sequences. The sample taken for sequencing was memory CD8+ T cells from blood. The source of these receptors is a human donor in good health. Some clones in this sample may be carry-over from other donors' samples.

This chain links TRBV4-2 with TRBJ2-4; the TRBD1 assignment by TCRdb is unverifiable without DNA. Germline V gene data show CDR1 as LGHNA and CDR2 as YNFKEQ. CDR3 length equals 17 residues. CDR3: CASSQEAGGLAKNIQYF.

The genes are TRBV7-2 and TRBJ2-7; TCRdb's assignment of TRBD1 cannot be checked, as there is no DNA. The CDR3 has 14 amino acids. Looked up from germline, CDR1 is SGHTA and CDR2 is FQGNSA. This CDR3 is CASSFGSSGNEQYF.

J is TRBJ2-3 and V is TRBV27. Germline V gene lookup returns CDR1 MNHEY and CDR2 SMNVEV (reference sequence). This CDR3 is 12 amino acids long. The CDR3 here is CASTSAADTQYF.

The J gene is TRBJ2-3, the V gene TRBV7-9. CDR3 length: 13 amino acids. Germline loops: CDR1 SEHNR, CDR2 FQNEAQ (reference sequence). CDR3 amino acids: CASRRLSTDTQYF.

The chain links TRBV25-1 to TRBJ2-7. CDR3 length equals 13 residues. Germline assignment: CDR1 MGHDK and CDR2 SYGVNS. The CDR3 loop is CASSQWESYEQYF.

CDR3 in amino acids: CASSTPNSETQYF. The V call is TRBV28, the J call TRBJ2-5. The CDR3 has 13 residues. Germline CDR1 MDHEN, CDR2 SYDVKM.

This chain connects TRBV7-8 to TRBJ2-2. The length of the CDR3 is 12 residues. CDR1 and CDR2 (germline): SGHVS, FQNEAQ. This chain's CDR3 is CASSQSSGELFF.

The rearrangement uses TRBV6-5 and TRBJ2-1; checking the TCRdb D call of TRBD1 is not possible without DNA. The CDR3 is made up of 13 amino acids. Germline V gene lookup returns CDR1 MNHEY and CDR2 SVGAGI. This CDR3 is CASNPGTYNEQFF.

CDR3 sequence: CASSAHQGYEQYF. The genes are TRBV7-7 and TRBJ2-7; TCRdb proposes TRBD1, but this gene call is untestable without DNA. The CDR3 loop spans 13 amino acids. Germline-derived CDR1 and CDR2 are SSHAT and FNYEAQ (reference sequence).

The chain joins TRBV11-2 to TRBJ2-1. Germline V gene data show CDR1 as SGHAT and CDR2 as FQNNGV. The CDR3 spans 12 residues. The CDR3 protein is CASSPFQYEQFF. Looking up the rest from reference TRBV11-2 and TRBJ2-1 gives the full variable domain: EAGVAQSPRYKIIEKRQSVAFWCNPISGHATLYWYQQILGQGPKLLIQFQNNGVVDDSQLPKDRFSAERLKGVDSTLKIQPAKLEDSAVYLCASSPFQYEQFFGPGTRLTVL.

This chain connects TRBV7-3 to TRBJ2-1; TCRdb selects TRBD2, and the lack of DNA leaves this call unchecked. The CDR3 sequence is 13 residues long. Germline V gives CDR1 SGHTA, CDR2 FQGTGA. The CDR3 region is CASSLTGLDEQFF.

This rearrangement joins TRBV10-3 to TRBJ2-3; TCRdb gives TRBD2 as the D gene, but with no DNA this cannot be confirmed. Germline V gene lookup returns CDR1 ENHRY and CDR2 SYGVKD. The length of the CDR3 is 17 residues. CDR3 residues: CAISDPPPRGGGDTQYF.

This chain uses TRBV29-1 with TRBJ2-2; the D call from TCRdb, TRBD1, cannot be confirmed without DNA. Germline loops: CDR1 SQVTM, CDR2 ANQGSEA. The CDR3 covers 13 residues. CDR3 residues: CSVDTGGTGELFF.

This chain connects TRBV27 to TRBJ2-5; checking the TCRdb D call of TRBD1 is not possible without DNA. CDR3 length: 13 residues. Germline lookup yields CDR1 MNHEY and CDR2 SMNVEV (reference sequence). CDR3 sequence: CASSWFGGETQYF.

The chain combines TRBV24-1 with TRBJ2-1. Germline lookup yields CDR1 KGHDR and CDR2 SFDVKD. This CDR3 contains 14 residues. Here the CDR3 reads CATSDLIEKDEQFF.

This chain uses TRBV11-2 with TRBJ2-7. The CDR3 loop spans 14 amino acids. Per the germline V gene, CDR1 is SGHAT and CDR2 is FQNNGV. CDR3 sequence reads: CASSLFAWAYEQYF.

The rearrangement uses TRBV20-1 and TRBJ1-5; TCRdb reports TRBD1, a call that lacks DNA to check it against. CDR3 size: 13 residues. Germline lookup yields CDR1 DFQATT and CDR2 SNEGSKA (reference sequence). CDR3 sequence reads: CSTRQGESQPQHF.

The rearrangement links TRBV6-4 to TRBJ2-2; TCRdb lists TRBD2, though no DNA is available to test this call. Germline V CDR1 and CDR2: MRHNA, SNTAGT. The CDR3 is 15 residues long. The CDR3 loop is CASSDTTSGAGELFF.

The rearrangement uses TRBV28 and TRBJ2-1. CDR1 and CDR2 (germline): MDHEN, SYDVKM. The CDR3 length is 13 residues. Here the CDR3 reads CASSLGLNNEQFF. Looking up the rest from reference TRBV28 and TRBJ2-1 gives the full variable domain: DVKVTQSSRYLVKRTGEKVFLECVQDMDHENMFWYRQDPGLGLRLIYFSYDVKMKEKGDIPEGYSVSREKKERFSLILESASTNQTSMYLCASSLGLNNEQFFGPGTRLTVL.

This chain connects TRBV7-9 to TRBJ2-5. There are 15 residues in the CDR3. Germline CDR1 and CDR2: SEHNR and FQNEAQ (reference sequence). CDR3: CASSLGRLPAETQYF.

This chain joins TRBV6-1 and TRBJ2-1; with no DNA, the TCRdb D assignment of TRBD1 cannot be verified. Germline loops: CDR1 MNHNS, CDR2 SASEGT. This CDR3 comprises 17 residues. Here the CDR3 reads CASSESRAGWGINEQFF.

The rearrangement uses TRBV7-8 and TRBJ2-7; the TRBD2 assignment by TCRdb is unverifiable without DNA. The germline V gene has CDR1 SGHVS and CDR2 FQNEAQ. This CDR3 spans 16 amino acids. The CDR3 loop is CASSMDYGTVAYEQYF.

The gene calls are TRBV18 and TRBJ2-1; the TRBD1 assignment by TCRdb is unverifiable without DNA. This CDR3 spans 16 amino acids. Germline-derived CDR1 and CDR2 are KGHSH and LQKENI. Here the CDR3 reads CASSPQGTAAPNEQFF.

This rearrangement joins TRBV7-2 to TRBJ2-7. Germline-derived CDR1 and CDR2 are SGHTA and FQGNSA. This CDR3 has 14 residues. The CDR3 spells CASSPYSLSYEQYF.